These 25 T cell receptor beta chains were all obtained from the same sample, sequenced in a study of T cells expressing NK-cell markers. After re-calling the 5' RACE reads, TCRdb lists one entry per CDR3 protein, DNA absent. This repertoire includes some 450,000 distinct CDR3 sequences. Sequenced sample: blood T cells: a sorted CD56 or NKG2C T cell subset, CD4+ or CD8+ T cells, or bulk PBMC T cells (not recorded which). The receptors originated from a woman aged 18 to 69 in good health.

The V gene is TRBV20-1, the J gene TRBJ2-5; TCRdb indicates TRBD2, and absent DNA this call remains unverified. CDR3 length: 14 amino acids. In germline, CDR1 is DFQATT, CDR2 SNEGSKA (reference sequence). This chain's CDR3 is CSVLTSGKRETQYF.

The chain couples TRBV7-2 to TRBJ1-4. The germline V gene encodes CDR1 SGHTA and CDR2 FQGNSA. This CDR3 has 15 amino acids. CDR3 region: CASSLVSDPQEKLFF.

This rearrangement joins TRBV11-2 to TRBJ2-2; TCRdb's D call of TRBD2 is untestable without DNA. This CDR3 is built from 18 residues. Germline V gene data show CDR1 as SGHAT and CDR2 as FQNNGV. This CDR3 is CASSLVASGGATTGELFF.

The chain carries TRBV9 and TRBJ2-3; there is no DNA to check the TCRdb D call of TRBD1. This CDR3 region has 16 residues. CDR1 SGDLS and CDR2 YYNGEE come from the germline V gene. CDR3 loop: CASSVTRQTSTDTQYF.

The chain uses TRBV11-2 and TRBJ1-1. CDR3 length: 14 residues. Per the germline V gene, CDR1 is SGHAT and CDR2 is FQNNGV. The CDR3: CASSRRGGEAEAFF.

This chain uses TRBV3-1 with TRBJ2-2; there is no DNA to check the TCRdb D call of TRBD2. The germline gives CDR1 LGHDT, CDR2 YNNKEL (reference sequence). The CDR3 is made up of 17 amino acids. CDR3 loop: CASSQDGRRADTGELFF.

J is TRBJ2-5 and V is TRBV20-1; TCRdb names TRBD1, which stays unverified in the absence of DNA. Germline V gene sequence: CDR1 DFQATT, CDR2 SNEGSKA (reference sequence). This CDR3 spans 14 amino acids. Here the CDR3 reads CSARDDRAQETQYF.

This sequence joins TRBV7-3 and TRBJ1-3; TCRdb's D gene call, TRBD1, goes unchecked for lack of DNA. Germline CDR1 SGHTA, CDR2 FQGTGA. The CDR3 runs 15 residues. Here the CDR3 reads CASSPGPMGGNTIYF.

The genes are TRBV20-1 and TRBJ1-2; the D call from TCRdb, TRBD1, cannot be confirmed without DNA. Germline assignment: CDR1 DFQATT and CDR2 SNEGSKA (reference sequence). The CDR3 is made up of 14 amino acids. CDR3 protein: CSPGTASANYGYTF.

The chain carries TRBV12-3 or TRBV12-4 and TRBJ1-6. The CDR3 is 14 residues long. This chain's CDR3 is CASSPQTSNSPLHF.

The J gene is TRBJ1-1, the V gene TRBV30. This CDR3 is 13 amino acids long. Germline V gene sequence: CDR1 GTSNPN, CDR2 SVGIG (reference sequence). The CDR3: CAWTRTLNTEAFF.

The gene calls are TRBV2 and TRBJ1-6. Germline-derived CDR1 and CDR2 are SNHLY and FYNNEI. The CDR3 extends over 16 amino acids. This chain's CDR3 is CASSEMGKEANSPLHF.

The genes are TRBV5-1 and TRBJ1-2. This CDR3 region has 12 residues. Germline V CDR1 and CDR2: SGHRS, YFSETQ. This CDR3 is CASSSTLDGYTF.

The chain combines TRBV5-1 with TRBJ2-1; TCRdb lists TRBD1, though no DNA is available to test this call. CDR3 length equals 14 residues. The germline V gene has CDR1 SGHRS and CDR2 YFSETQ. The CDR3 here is CASSLGQGGSEQFF. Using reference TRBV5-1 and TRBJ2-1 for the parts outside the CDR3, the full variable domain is KAGVTQTPRYLIKTRGQQVTLSCSPISGHRSVSWYQQTPGQGLQFLFEYFSETQRNKGNFPGRFSGRQFSNSRSEMNVSTLELGDSALYLCASSLGQGGSEQFFGPGTRLTVL.

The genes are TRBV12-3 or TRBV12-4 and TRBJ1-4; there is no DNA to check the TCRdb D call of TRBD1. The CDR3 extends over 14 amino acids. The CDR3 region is CASSLTGAGEKLFF.

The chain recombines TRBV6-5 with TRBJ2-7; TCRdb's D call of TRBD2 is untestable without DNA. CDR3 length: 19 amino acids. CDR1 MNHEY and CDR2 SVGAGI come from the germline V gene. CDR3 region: CASSYAFSIRTSETYEQYF.

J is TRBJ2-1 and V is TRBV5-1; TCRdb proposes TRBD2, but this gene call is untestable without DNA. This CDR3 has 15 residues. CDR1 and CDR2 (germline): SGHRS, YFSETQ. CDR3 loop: CASSLYASGSDEQFF.

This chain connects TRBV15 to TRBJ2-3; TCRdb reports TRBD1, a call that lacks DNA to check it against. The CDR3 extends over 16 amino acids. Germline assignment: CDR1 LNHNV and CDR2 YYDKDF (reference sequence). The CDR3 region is CATSRDSRGRTDTQYF. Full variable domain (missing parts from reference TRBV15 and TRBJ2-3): DAMVIQNPRYQVTQFGKPVTLSCSQTLNHNVMYWYQQKSSQAPKLLFHYYDKDFNNEADTPDNFQSRRPNTSFCFLDIRSPGLGDTAMYLCATSRDSRGRTDTQYFGPGTRLTVL.

This CDR3 is CASSSDNRVGELFF. The gene calls are TRBV7-9 and TRBJ2-2; the TRBD1 assignment by TCRdb is unverifiable without DNA. Germline-derived CDR1 and CDR2 are SEHNR and FQNEAQ (reference sequence). CDR3 length equals 14 residues.

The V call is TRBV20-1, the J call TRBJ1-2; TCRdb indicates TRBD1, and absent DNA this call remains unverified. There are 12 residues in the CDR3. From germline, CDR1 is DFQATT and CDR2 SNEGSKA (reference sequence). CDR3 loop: CSADRGWDGYTF.

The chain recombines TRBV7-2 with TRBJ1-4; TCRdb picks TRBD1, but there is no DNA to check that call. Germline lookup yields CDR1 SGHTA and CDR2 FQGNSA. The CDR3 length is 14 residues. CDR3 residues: CASSPQGADEKLFF. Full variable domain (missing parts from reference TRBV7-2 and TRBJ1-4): GAGVSQSPSNKVTEKGKDVELRCDPISGHTALYWYRQSLGQGLEFLIYFQGNSAPDKSGLPSDRFSAERTGGSVSTLTIQRTQQEDSAVYLCASSPQGADEKLFFGSGTQLSVL.

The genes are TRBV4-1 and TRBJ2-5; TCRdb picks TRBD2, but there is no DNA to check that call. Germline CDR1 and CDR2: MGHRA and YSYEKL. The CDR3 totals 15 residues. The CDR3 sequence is CASSLAGGTQETQYF.

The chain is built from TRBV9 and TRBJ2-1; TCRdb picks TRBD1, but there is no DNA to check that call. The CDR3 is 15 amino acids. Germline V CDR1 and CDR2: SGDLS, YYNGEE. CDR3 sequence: CASSGGGVNYNEQFF.

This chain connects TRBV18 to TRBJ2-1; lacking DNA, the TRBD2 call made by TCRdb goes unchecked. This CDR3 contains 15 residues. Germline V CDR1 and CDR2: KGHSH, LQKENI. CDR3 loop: CASSPGTSGRIEQFF. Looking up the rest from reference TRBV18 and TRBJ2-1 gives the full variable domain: NAGVMQNPRHLVRRRGQEARLRCSPMKGHSHVYWYRQLPEEGLKFMVYLQKENIIDESGMPKERFSAEFPKEGPSILRIQQVVRGDSAAYFCASSPGTSGRIEQFFGPGTRLTVL.

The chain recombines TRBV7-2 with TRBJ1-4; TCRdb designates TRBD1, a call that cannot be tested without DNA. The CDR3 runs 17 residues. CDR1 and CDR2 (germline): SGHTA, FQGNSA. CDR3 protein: CASSQGGGNRLNEKLFF.